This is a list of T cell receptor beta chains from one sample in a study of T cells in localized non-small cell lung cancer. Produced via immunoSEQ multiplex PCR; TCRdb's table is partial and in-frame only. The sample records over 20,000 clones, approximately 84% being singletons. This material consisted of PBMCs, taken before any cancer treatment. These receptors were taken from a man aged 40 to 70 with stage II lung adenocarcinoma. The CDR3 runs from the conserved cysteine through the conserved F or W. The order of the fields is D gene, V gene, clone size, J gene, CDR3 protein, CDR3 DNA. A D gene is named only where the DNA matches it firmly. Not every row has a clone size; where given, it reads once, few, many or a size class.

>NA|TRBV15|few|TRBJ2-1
CATSRDRGGTSYNEQFF
TGTGCCACCAGCAGAGATAGGGGGGGGACCTCCTACAATGAGCAGTTCTTC
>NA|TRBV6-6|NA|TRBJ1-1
CASSLTTEAFF
TGTGCCAGCAGTTTGACCACTGAAGCTTTCTTT
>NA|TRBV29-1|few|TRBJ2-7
CSVEFGGPTQYF
TGCAGCGTTGAATTCGGGGGACCTACGCAGTACTTC
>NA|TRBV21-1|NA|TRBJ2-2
CASRRLAGGSGELFF
TGTGCCAGCAGGAGGCTAGCGGGAGGTTCCGGGGAGCTGTTTTTT
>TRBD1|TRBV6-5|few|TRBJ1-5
CASSLTGVGNQPQHF
TGTGCCAGCAGCCTAACAGGGGTCGGGAATCAGCCCCAGCATTTT
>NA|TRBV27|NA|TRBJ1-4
CASSLALGATNEKLFF
TGTGCCAGCAGTTTAGCCCTCGGTGCAACTAATGAAAAACTGTTTTTT
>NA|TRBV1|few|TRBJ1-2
CTSTGQPYGYTF
TGCACCAGCACAGGACAGCCCTATGGCTACACCTTC
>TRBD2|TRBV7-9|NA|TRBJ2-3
CASSPSGRPGNTQYF
TGTGCCAGCAGCCCTAGCGGGAGGCCTGGTAATACGCAGTATTTT
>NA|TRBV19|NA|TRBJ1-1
CASSILSGGRTEAFF
TGTGCCAGTAGTATATTATCGGGTGGGAGGACTGAAGCTTTCTTT
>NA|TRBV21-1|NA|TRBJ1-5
CASSKKFRQGGPWGNQPQHF
TGTGCCAGCAGCAAAAAGTTTAGGCAAGGAGGCCCTTGGGGCAATCAGCCCCAGCATTTT
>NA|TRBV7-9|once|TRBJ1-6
CASSLSSKSLHF
TGTGCCAGCAGCTTAAGCAGTAAAAGCCTCCACTTT
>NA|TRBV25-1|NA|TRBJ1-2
CASSAKYGSGRHGYTF
TGTGCCAGCAGTGCGAAATATGGCAGCGGGAGGCATGGCTACACCTTC
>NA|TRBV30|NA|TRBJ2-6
CAWMGRGAGSSGANVLTF
TGTGCCTGGATGGGGCGCGGGGCAGGTAGCTCTGGGGCCAACGTCCTGACTTTC
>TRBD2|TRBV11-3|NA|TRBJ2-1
CASSSGLAGNEQFF
TGTGCCAGCAGCTCGGGACTAGCGGGGAATGAGCAGTTCTTC
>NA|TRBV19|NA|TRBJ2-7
CASSQTALSQTFYEQYF
TGTGCCAGTAGTCAAACTGCCCTCAGCCAGACCTTCTACGAGCAGTACTTC
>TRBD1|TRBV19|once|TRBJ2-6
CASSIGDRGPGANVLTF
TGTGCCAGTAGTATAGGGGACAGGGGGCCTGGGGCCAACGTCCTGACTTTC
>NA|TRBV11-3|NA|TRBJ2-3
CASSPFGSTDTQYF
TGTGCCAGCAGCCCCTTCGGCTCCACAGATACGCAGTATTTT
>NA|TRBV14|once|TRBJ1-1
CASSQGVNTEAFF
TGTGCCAGCAGCCAAGGGGTGAACACTGAAGCTTTCTTT
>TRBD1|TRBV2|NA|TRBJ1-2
CASSGQGYGYTF
TGTGCCAGCAGTGGACAGGGCTATGGCTACACCTTC
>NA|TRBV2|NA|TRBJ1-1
CASLLARNAEAFF
TGTGCCAGCCTTTTGGCACGGAACGCTGAAGCTTTCTTT
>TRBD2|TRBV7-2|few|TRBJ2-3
CASSLAGPRGLAGGGDTQYF
TGTGCCAGCAGCTTAGCGGGCCCCCGAGGACTAGCGGGGGGCGGTGATACGCAGTATTTT
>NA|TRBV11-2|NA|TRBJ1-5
CASSLSDSNQPQHF
TGTGCCAGCAGCTTATCCGACAGCAATCAGCCCCAGCATTTT
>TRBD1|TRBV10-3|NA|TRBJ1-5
CAARDREDQPQHF
TGTGCCGCGAGGGACAGGGAGGATCAGCCCCAGCATTTT
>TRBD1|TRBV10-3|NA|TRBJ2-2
CAIKEGGNTGELFF
TGTGCCATCAAGGAAGGGGGCAACACCGGGGAGCTGTTTTTT
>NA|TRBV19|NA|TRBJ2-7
CASSEEHEQYF
TGTGCCAGTTCGGAAGAGCACGAGCAGTACTTC
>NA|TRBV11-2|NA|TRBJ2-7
CASTASGSYEQYF
TGTGCCAGCACCGCCTCGGGCAGCTACGAGCAGTACTTC
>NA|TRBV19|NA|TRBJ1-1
CASSIGPGAMTEAFF
TGTGCCAGTAGTATAGGGCCGGGGGCGATGACTGAAGCTTTCTTT
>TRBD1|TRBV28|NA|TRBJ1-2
CASSSDRVYGYTF
TGTGCCAGCAGCTCGGACAGGGTCTATGGCTACACCTTC
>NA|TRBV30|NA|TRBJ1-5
CAWASQNNQPQHF
TGTGCCTGGGCCTCACAGAACAATCAGCCCCAGCATTTT
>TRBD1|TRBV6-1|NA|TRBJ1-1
CASSDLGQGLEAFF
TGTGCCAGCAGCGATTTAGGACAGGGGCTTGAAGCTTTCTTT
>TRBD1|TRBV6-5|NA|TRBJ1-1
CASSWDRGLSEAFF
TGTGCCAGCAGTTGGGACAGGGGGCTTAGTGAAGCTTTCTTT
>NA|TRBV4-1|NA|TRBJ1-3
CASSQDPAVSSGNTIYF
TGCGCCAGCAGCCAAGATCCCGCGGTGAGCTCTGGAAACACCATATATTTT
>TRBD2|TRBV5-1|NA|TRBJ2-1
CASSPGGAGYNEQFF
TGCGCCAGCAGCCCCGGGGGGGCAGGTTACAATGAGCAGTTCTTC
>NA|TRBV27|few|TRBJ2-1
CASSSVGPYNEQFF
TGTGCCAGCAGTTCAGTAGGGCCATACAATGAGCAGTTCTTC
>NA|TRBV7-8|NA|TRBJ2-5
CASMRAEPQKYF
TGTGCCAGCATGAGAGCGGAGCCTCAAAAATACTTC
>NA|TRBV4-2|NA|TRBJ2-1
CASSQEGGGRGEQFF
TGTGCCAGCAGCCAAGAAGGGGGGGGCAGAGGTGAGCAGTTCTTC
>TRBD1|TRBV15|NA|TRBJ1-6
CATSRDPNTGGYNSPLHF
TGTGCCACCAGCAGAGACCCCAACACAGGGGGTTATAATTCACCCCTCCACTTT
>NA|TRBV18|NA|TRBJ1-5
CASSPAGGSNQPQHF
TGTGCCAGCTCACCAGCTGGGGGAAGCAATCAGCCCCAGCATTTT
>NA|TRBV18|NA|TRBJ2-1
CASSPTVGASNEQFF
TGTGCCAGCTCACCCACGGTGGGGGCCAGCAATGAGCAGTTCTTC
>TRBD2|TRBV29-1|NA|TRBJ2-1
CSVRWDYDNEQFF
TGCAGCGTCCGATGGGACTACGACAATGAGCAGTTCTTC
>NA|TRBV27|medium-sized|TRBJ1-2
CASSPLGTHSGGYTF
TGTGCCAGCAGTCCGCTCGGGACGCACTCAGGGGGCTACACCTTC
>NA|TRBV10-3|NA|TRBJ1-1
CAISELNPRASTEAFF
TGTGCCATCAGTGAGCTAAATCCCAGGGCTAGCACTGAAGCTTTCTTT
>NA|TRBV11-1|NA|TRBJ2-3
CASSSGSGYADTQYF
TGTGCCAGCAGCTCGGGCTCAGGGTACGCAGATACGCAGTATTTT
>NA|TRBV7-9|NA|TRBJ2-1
CASSLGANNEQFF
TGTGCCAGCAGCTTAGGGGCGAACAATGAGCAGTTCTTC
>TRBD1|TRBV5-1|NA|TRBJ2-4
CASSAGTGTKNIQYF
TGCGCCAGCAGCGCCGGGACAGGGACCAAAAACATTCAGTACTTC